This TCR beta chain was retrieved from a study of Ad26.COV2.S vaccination and SARS-CoV-2 variants (dated by TCRdb to the early 2020s). Turning to the overall study: Vaccine-arm donors came from COV1001, a multicentre, randomized, double-blind, placebo-controlled phase I-IIa trial of Ad26.COV2.S in healthy adults. Ad26.COV2.S was administered intramuscularly at 5 x 10^10 or 1 x 10^11 viral particles, either as a single shot or as two shots given 56 days apart. Sequencing of the TCRbeta repertoire served to evaluate the specificity and breadth of SARS-CoV-2-reactive T cell receptors following Ad26.COV2.S vaccination. A total of around 32 samples were included in the TCR-sequenced set, comprising around 19 Ad26.COV2.S vaccine recipients, 5 placebo recipients and 8 SARS-CoV-2 convalescent individuals. Participants in the trial were split at random into five groups of five each, receiving low-dose or high-dose Ad26.COV2.S once or twice, or else placebo on both occasions. Investigators did not know the trial group allocation while performing experiments and assessing outcomes. General findings and caveats noted by the study authors: After vaccination, substantial breadth of spike-specific CD8+ and CD4+ T cell responses was reported. The study was not powered for comparison of responses between vaccine doses or regimens. Ad26.COV2.S recipients had higher spike-specific TCR breadth than placebo recipients (P = 0.0014). The authors noted that total T cell responses may have been underestimated by the TCR breadth and depth analyses. Comparable non-spike TCR breadth was observed between vaccine and placebo recipients, consistent with only spike being contained in the vaccine.

The CDR3, cysteine through phenylalanine, is 15 amino acids long. Only the CDR3 part of the read is kept: 45 bases, read in frame from the first base. The germline V gene yields KGHSH for CDR1 and LQKENI for CDR2. Cut back by 3 bases and 4 bases, the V and J ends lie 15 bases apart. In regard to this clone: It has no known antigen specificity. It has no much larger one-base neighbor in the sample; base qualities were not kept.

The label giving this sample's treatment or condition can be read as: around 19 received Ad26.COV2.S at low or high dose, single or two shots; about 5 received placebo; per-sample allocation not given. Repertoires of vaccine and placebo recipients were sequenced from samples taken on day 63 after the first injection. Cohort 1b enrolled fewer than 30 adults aged 18-55 years at a single site in Boston, USA, between 29 July and 7 August 2020. Ad26.COV2.S was a replication-incompetent adenovirus type 26 vector that expressed a prefusion-stabilized SARS-CoV-2 spike protein derived from the original Wuhan strain. The immunoSEQ Assay was the method used to sequence TCRbeta CDR3 regions. After extraction, genomic DNA underwent amplification by bias-controlled multiplex PCR, followed by high-throughput sequencing. In the paper's pipeline: To quantify the absolute abundance of each unique TCRbeta CDR3 region, sequences were collapsed and filtered. T cell fraction was estimated by normalizing TCRbeta template counts to usable DNA, with usable DNA measured through amplification of reference genes found in all nucleated cells. Repertoire TCRs were annotated as SARS-CoV-2-specific by exact matching of V gene, CDR3 amino acid sequence and J gene to a known reactive TCR set. The reference SARS-CoV-2 TCR set came from MIRA and was filtered for enrichment in COVID-19-positive ImmuneCODE repertoires, removing public or cross-reactive TCRs. Drawing on the MIRA antigens, annotated TCRs were analysed further at the level of specific ORF or position within ORF. Depth was the summed frequency of annotated unique rearrangements, while breadth was defined as annotated unique rearrangements over total unique productive rearrangements. Group comparisons of TCR breadth used two-sided Wilcoxon rank-sum tests. TCRdb re-hosts the immuneACCESS table, in-frame sequences only. Its copies lack some clones; in the studies checked, an unresolved V gene accounts for under half of them, and the cause for the rest is not known. For V, J and clone size, that table is used; D and trimming come from the DNA. This sample comprises roughly 330,000 clones, roughly 88% of them detected only once. 5% to 6.5% of the sample belongs to the ten largest clones.

This chain joins TRBV18 to TRBJ1-2; 5 matching bases give a weak D call of TRBD1. This clonotype was obtained from a person between 18 and 60 years old who received the Ad26.COV2.S COVID-19 vaccine or a placebo. The specimen was peripheral blood, collected in a trial of Ad26.COV2.S vaccine versus placebo. The CDR3 region has the sequence CASSPSLQDTYGYTF. The bases are TGTGCCAGCTCACCGAGTTTACAGGATACCTATGGCTACACCTTC.